Following are 4 T cell receptor beta chains from one sample sequenced in a study of cytotoxic CD8 clonotypes in ibrutinib-treated CLL. Sequenced by immunoSEQ multiplex PCR; TCRdb stores in-frame clones only, minus some. The sample carries roughly 110,000 clones, 58% recorded once. Sequenced material: PBMCs, taken after 24 months of ibrutinib treatment. These receptors all stem from a human donor with chronic lymphocytic leukemia.

This clone was counted a single time. The rearrangement joins TRBV15 to TRBJ1-4, with TRBD1 as a possible D gene (5 bases). The germline V gene has CDR1 LNHNV and CDR2 YYDKDF (reference sequence). The ends were cut back, 1 base at V and 8 bases at J, with 11 bases in the middle. CDR3 length equals 14 residues. The CDR3 DNA reads as TGTGCCACCAGCAGAGTCAGGGAGGACGAAAAACTGTTTTTT. This codes for CATSRVREDEKLFF.

This sequence joins TRBV29-1 and TRBJ1-2; D is ambiguous. The CDR3 has 11 residues. Germline V gene data show CDR1 as SQVTM and CDR2 as ANQGSEA. CDR3 DNA sequence: TGCGTACCTTTTGGGAACTATGGCTACACCTTC. Amino acids: CVPFGNYGYTF. The whole variable domain, remainder taken from reference TRBV29-1 and TRBJ1-2, is SAVISQKPSRDICQRGTSLTIQCQVDSQVTMMFWYRQQPGQSLTLIATANQGSEATYESGFVIDKFPISRPNLTFSTLTVSNMSPEDSSIYLCVPFGNYGYTFGSGTRLTVV.

The chain joins TRBV30 to TRBJ2-1, with TRBD1 matching over 8 bases. This CDR3 is 14 amino acids long. The J segment lost 6 bases and the V segment lost 4 bases, leaving 8 bases of the junction unmatched. Looked up from germline, CDR1 is GTSNPN and CDR2 is SVGIG (reference sequence). For the CDR3, the DNA is TGTGCCTGGAACAGACAGGGGAGTGGCAATGAGCAGTTCTTC. This gives the protein CAWNRQGSGNEQFF.

The chain combines TRBV5-1 with TRBJ1-1, with D perhaps matching TRBD1 (5 bases). Germline CDR1 is SGHRS and CDR2 is YFSETQ. The length of the CDR3 is 13 residues. Trimming left V 0 bases short and J 7 bases short, with 10 bases between. CDR3 sequence: CASSLEAQGEAFF. The CDR3 region has the DNA TGCGCCAGCAGCTTGGAGGCCCAGGGTGAAGCTTTCTTT. The full variable domain, in which reference TRBV5-1 and TRBJ1-1 provide the parts outside the CDR3, is KAGVTQTPRYLIKTRGQQVTLSCSPISGHRSVSWYQQTPGQGLQFLFEYFSETQRNKGNFPGRFSGRQFSNSRSEMNVSTLELGDSALYLCASSLEAQGEAFFGQGTRLTVV.